This TCR beta chain was captured by sequencing in a study of radiation and T cells in renal cell carcinoma (dated by TCRdb to the early 2020s). In the study overall: A total of 50 to 60 samples underwent TCR beta sequencing, made up of some 26 tumors and about 27 peripheral blood samples. The final blood draw took place at 4 weeks after radiation, the same time as nephrectomy. Across all 53 samples, several million unique CDR3 nucleotide sequences encoding 2,658,974 unique CDR3 amino acid sequences were identified.

Overall study results and their limits: Because pretreatment tumor biopsies were not available, the study could not determine whether clonotypes were already present within the tumor at baseline. Because the trial had a single-armed design, the trial could not examine how radiation dose or scheduling affected the TCR repertoire. Top tumor clonotypes rose in blood from baseline to 2 weeks post-radiation, then contracted by 4 weeks, suggesting transient expansion of tumor-resident clones. Dynamics of the blood repertoire were not tracked past 4 weeks after treatment.

The time point label of this sample denotes: blood 4 weeks post-SBRT, at nephrectomy. The sample's treatment or condition, from its label and the paper: 15 Gy SBRT to primary tumor, nephrectomy 4 weeks later. The samples were obtained from a clinical trial, where primary renal cell carcinomas were treated with 15 Gy stereotactic body radiation therapy and then removed by nephrectomy 4 weeks afterward. Serial peripheral blood from radiation-treated patients was sampled at baseline, 2 weeks and 4 weeks after SBRT to track tumor-enriched clonotypes. Every patient had renal cell carcinoma of clear cell pathology. Genomic DNA for TCR sequencing was prepared using the QIAamp DNA Blood Mini Kit (Qiagen). The analyses included only samples that passed all quality control checks. TCR beta libraries were generated from genomic DNA with the immunoSEQ kit, following the manufacturer's recommendations. For library preparation, a first multiplex PCR was performed with proprietary primers, followed by a second PCR in which unique barcodes were added, and bead cleanups were performed after each round. A positive control reaction and a negative control reaction, both provided in the kit, were run with every batch of samples. The final libraries underwent checking on an Agilent 4200 TapeStation D1000 ScreenTape, volumetric pooling, and quantification by qPCR. Sequencing was performed on an Illumina NextSeq500 with a MidOutput 150-cycle cartridge, and 156 Read1 and 15 Index1 cycles were run with kit custom primers. The pooled library was loaded at 1.0 pM, and approximately 20% PhiX control was spiked in. The study's own analysis went as follows. The vendor-processed data were analyzed in R, and a clonotype was defined as all T cells that share the same CDR3 nucleotide sequence. In the clone abundance analyses, frequencies in each sample were normalized to that sample's 10,000 most abundant clones. Public T cell clones, averaging fewer than five per sample, were removed before analysis. A difference in abundance of at least 32-fold between compartments was used to define tumor-enriched and baseline blood-enriched clonotypes. Clonotypes expanded or contracted between blood time points were identified with a beta-binomial differential abundance model. Tumor-blood repertoire similarity was measured with the Baroni-Urbani and Buser coefficient, and group comparisons used two-tailed Wilcoxon tests in R. What TCRdb holds here is the immuneACCESS table cut down to in-frame rearrangements. Part of the clones is not present; checked against another copy, under half of the missing clones reflect an unresolved V gene, and the others are unexplained. V, J and clone size are those of that table, while D and trimming were read from the DNA. This sample gives around 78,000 clones in total; about 88% of them show up just once. The top ten hold approximately 6.2% of the sample.

Remarks on this clone: Its antigen is not yet known. Within one base of it there is no much larger clone, and no base qualities were kept.

After removal of 11 bases from V and 4 bases from J, the junction retains 4 bases not matched to a gene. From the cysteine up to the phenylalanine, the CDR3 has a length of 14 residues. Just CDR3 DNA is preserved here, 42 bases in frame from base 1. CDR1 and CDR2, looked up from the germline V gene, are ENHRY and SYGVKD. The chain joins TRBV10-3 to TRBJ2-3; TRBD2 matches 15 bases in the middle. Specimen: blood, collected from a patient whose treatment included radiotherapy and nephrectomy. The TCR originated in a woman in her sixties or seventies with renal cell carcinoma. The DNA sequence reads TGTGCCGCCAGGACTAGCGGGGGGGCAGATACGCAGTATTTT. It specifies CAARTSGGADTQYF.